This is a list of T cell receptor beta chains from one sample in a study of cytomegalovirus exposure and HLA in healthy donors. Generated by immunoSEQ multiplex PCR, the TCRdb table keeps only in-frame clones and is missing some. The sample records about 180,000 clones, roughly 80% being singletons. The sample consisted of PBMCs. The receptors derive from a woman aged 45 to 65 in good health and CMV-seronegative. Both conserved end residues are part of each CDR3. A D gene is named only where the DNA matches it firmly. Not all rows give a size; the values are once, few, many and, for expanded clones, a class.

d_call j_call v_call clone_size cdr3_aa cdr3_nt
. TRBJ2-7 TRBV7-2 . CASSSRGSYEQYF TGTGCCAGCAGCTCCCGCGGCTCCTACGAGCAGTACTTC
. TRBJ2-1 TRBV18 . CASSPGGGGNEQFF TGTGCCAGCTCACCGGGGGGCGGGGGCAATGAGCAGTTCTTC
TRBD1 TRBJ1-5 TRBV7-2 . CASSSEGQRNQPQHF TGTGCCAGCAGCTCCGAGGGACAGCGCAATCAGCCCCAGCATTTT
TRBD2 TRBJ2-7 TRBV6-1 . CASGMREAYEQYF TGTGCCAGCGGGATGCGGGAGGCTTACGAGCAGTACTTC
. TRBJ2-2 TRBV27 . CASSLYRGTEDTGELFF TGTGCCAGCAGTTTATACCGCGGGACGGAAGACACCGGGGAGCTGTTTTTT
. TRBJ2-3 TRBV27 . CASSFQDRFTDTQYF TGTGCCAGCAGTTTCCAAGACAGGTTCACAGATACGCAGTATTTT
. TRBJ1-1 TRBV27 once CASSLDPRVDTEAFF TGTGCCAGCAGTTTAGACCCCAGGGTTGACACTGAAGCTTTCTTT
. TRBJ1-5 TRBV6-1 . CASSEALSGNQPQHF TGTGCCAGCAGTGAAGCGCTATCGGGGAATCAGCCCCAGCATTTT
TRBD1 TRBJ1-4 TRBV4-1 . CASSLRGQGREKLFF TGCGCCAGCAGCCTAAGGGGACAGGGAAGGGAAAAACTGTTTTTT
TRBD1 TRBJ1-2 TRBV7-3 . CASSSLSRDRGDYGYTF TGTGCCAGCAGCTCCCTGTCCCGGGACAGGGGGGACTATGGCTACACCTTC
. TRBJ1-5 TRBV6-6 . CASRGDNSNQPQHF TGTGCCAGCAGGGGGGACAATAGCAATCAGCCCCAGCATTTT